Here is one T cell receptor (beta chain) with its context. The sample carries other DNA sequences with the same CDR3. The CDR3 runs 15 residues. V was cut by 3 bases and J by 3 bases, with 15 bases left in between. Germline V gene lookup returns CDR1 KGHSH and CDR2 LQKENI. The sample belongs to a study of blood T cell repertoires in COVID-19. Overall study: COVID-19 samples collected from the United States, Italy and Spain covered acute and convalescent phases. T cells, B-cell-depleted T cells, or PBMCs supplied cDNA or gDNA.

Original analysis: From reference gene primer amplification, estimates of nucleated cell counts were derived. Clones were read by immunoSEQ multiplex PCR, and TCRdb kept only the in-frame ones, dropping some. V, J and clone size derive from that table, while D and trimming were established from the DNA sequence. The data contain a few hundred thousand clones, about 85% of them seen just once; the ten biggest clones take up less than 6.5%. Source material: peripheral blood. This chain joins TRBV18 and TRBJ2-7; tentatively, D is TRBD1 (6 bases). The source of this sequence is a woman in her sixties or seventies who had recovered from COVID-19. The CDR3 sequence: CASSPGQGSSYEQYF. The CDR3 nucleotides are TGTGCCAGCTCACCCGGCCAGGGGAGCAGCTACGAGCAGTACTTC.